This note documents a single T cell receptor (beta chain) sequence. Its antigen is unknown. No base-level quality is on record; no much larger clone is a single base apart. Via the germline V gene, CDR1 is SGHTA and CDR2 FQGNSA. From the cysteine through the phenylalanine, the CDR3 covers 14 amino acids. Kept here is only the CDR3 DNA, which spans 42 bases and is read in frame from base 1. V and J lose 2 bases and 3 bases, and a span of 11 bases separates them. The data belong to a study of early T cells in non-severe SARS-CoV-2 infection (dated by TCRdb to the early 2020s). Describing the broader study: Because TCR sequencing relied on bulk RNA taken from unsorted whole blood, pairing of alpha and beta chains was not possible. What the research found in general, with its limitations: VDJdb matching was skewed toward anti-spike CD8 responses, so virus-specific expansions were likely underestimated and private and CD4 specificities were missed.

Set within a cohort of healthcare workers in London, UK, this nested case-control study involved weekly PCR testing of nasopharyngeal swabs along with blood sampling. Between 23 and 31 March 2020, the week of the UK lockdown, healthcare workers were enrolled and then followed up weekly for as long as 16 weeks. Receptors were amplified or captured by 5' RACE. The listed sequencing device is NextSeq 500. The TCR library protocol attached unique molecular identifiers to individual cDNA molecules to correct for sequencing error and PCR bias. TCR alpha and beta chains were both sequenced, and the abundances of alpha and beta sequences in each sample were closely correlated with each other. Regarding the original processing steps: Decombinator V4 was used to annotate TCR sequences for V gene, J gene and CDR3. TCRs were defined as expanded if a significant change between any two time points was detected under a Poisson model with p below 0.0001. TCR abundances were normalised to the total number of TCRs sequenced in each sample and reported as counts per million. MAIT TCRs were defined by TRAV1-2 paired with TRAJ12, TRAJ20 or TRAJ33, and iNKT TCRs by TRAV10 paired with TRAJ18. VDJdb, accessed on 1 November 2021, was searched for TCRs annotated for CMV, EBV and SARS-CoV-2, and TCRs annotated for more than one antigen were excluded. The public sequencing data were trimmed at Q25 with fastp and processed into clonotypes with MiXCR by TCRdb, which kept only in-frame beta chains. Identical CDR3 protein sequences are pooled into one entry, listed with their most common genes and DNA. What appears here as the V and J calls and clone size reflects TCRdb's work, not the paper's. The sample table holds tens of thousands of distinct CDR3 sequences, of which about 14% were seen once. Around 5.8% of the sample lies in the top ten.

The sequenced sample consisted of whole blood. The chain joins TRBV7-2 to TRBJ2-7; the best D guess is TRBD2, with 6 bases matching. The TCR sequence derives from an adult who was a healthcare worker with PCR-confirmed SARS-CoV-2 infection or an uninfected control (not recorded which). The CDR3 region reads CASSLRRGGYEQYF. The DNA sequence reads TGTGCCAGCAGCTTAAGGCGGGGAGGCTACGAGCAGTACTTC.